The following is a T cell receptor beta chain sequence with its context. Its antigen is unknown. The length of the CDR3 is 13 residues. CDR1 is MNHEY and CDR2 is SVGAGI in the germline V gene. Trimming took off 5 bases at V and 6 bases at J, with 14 bases between the two ends. The data stem from a study of cytomegalovirus exposure and HLA in healthy donors. Study-level findings and limits: The classifier reportedly diagnosed cytomegalovirus status with high specificity and sensitivity. A missense variant in DCLRE1C was later tied to TCR beta V- and J-gene trimming. Links to common viral pathogens appeared, in a later analysis, for several of the most significant clusters. An Asian-associated ancestry cluster reportedly showed fewer N-insertions than the roughly 700-donor mean in a later analysis.

This PCR relied on a set of 60 Vbeta primers and 13 Jbeta primers. The data were produced by immunoSEQ multiplex PCR, yet TCRdb's version contains in-frame clones alone and is incomplete. Of around 68,000 clones in the sample, around 72% are singletons; the top ten hold about 7.4%. The chain links TRBV6-5 to TRBJ2-7; possibly TRBD1 for D (6 bases). Sequencing was carried out using PBMCs. This TCR came from a woman aged 30 to 39 in good health and CMV-seropositive. CDR3 region: CASSVSGVSEQYF. DNA for the CDR3: TGTGCCAGCAGTGTGTCAGGGGTATCCGAGCAGTACTTC.